This T cell receptor (beta chain) was documented in a study of siplizumab effects on memory and regulatory T cells. Study-wide results and limits: Mapping to unstimulated subsets was achieved for only a minor fraction of alloreactive clones. Roughly 75-96% of proliferating clones (CD4+ or CD8+) could not be assigned a naive or memory phenotype.

Trimming shortened V by 6 bases and J by 3 bases, and 24 bases separated the two germline ends. The CDR3 runs to 18 residues. Germline V gives CDR1 MNHEY, CDR2 SMNVEV (reference sequence). For this clone: The antigen is not known.

Method: immunoSEQ multiplex PCR; TCRdb's copy keeps in-frame clones and lacks some. This table has around 100,000 clones, less than 95% appearing once. The chain joins TRBV27 to TRBJ2-1, with TRBD2 as a possible D gene (5 bases). The TCR sequence derives from a human donor in good health. The sample comprised Tregs sorted from blood. The CDR3 nucleotides are TGTGCCAGCAGCCTCAACCCCCTAGCCGCCCCCATCTACAATGAGCAGTTCTTC. It encodes CASSLNPLAAPIYNEQFF.